These 5 T cell receptor beta chains were sequenced from one sample in a study of cytomegalovirus exposure and HLA in healthy donors. The primer mix had 60 Vbeta and 13 Jbeta primers. Only in-frame clones appear in the TCRdb table, and some are missing; sequencing was by immunoSEQ multiplex PCR. The table records roughly 81,000 clones, approximately 79% of them present only once. Sequencing was done on a sample of PBMCs. The receptors shown here come from a young man in good health and CMV-seronegative.

V gene TRBV7-8 combines with J gene TRBJ1-5; D is possibly TRBD1 (5 bases). The V end was cut by 3 bases, the J end by 3 bases, with 12 bases between. The V gene's germline CDR1 is SGHVS and CDR2 FQNEAQ. This CDR3 has 15 amino acids. This CDR3 reads CASSFRGDVNQPQHF. In DNA, the CDR3 is TGTGCCAGCAGCTTTCGGGGGGACGTCAATCAGCCCCAGCATTTT.

The chain links TRBV6-5 to TRBJ1-1, with a possible D match to TRBD1 (5 bases). V lost 7 bases and J lost 6, with 9 bases in between. The CDR3 spans 11 residues. Germline CDR1 MNHEY, CDR2 SVGAGI. In DNA form, the CDR3 reads TGTGCCAGCACCTGGGGGGCTGAAGCTTTCTTT. Translation gives CASTWGAEAFF.

This clone appeared a single time. The rearrangement joins TRBV5-1 to TRBJ2-1; 8 bases fit TRBD2. Trimming removed 7 bases from V and 7 bases from J; junction bases left unmatched: 19. CDR3 length: 17 residues. The germline V gene encodes CDR1 SGHRS and CDR2 YFSETQ. Written as DNA, the CDR3 is TGCGCCAGCTTCGCCAACCGCGGGACTAGTTCGCTTAATGAGCAGTTCTTC. Protein: CASFANRGTSSLNEQFF.

The chain recombines TRBV7-2 with TRBJ2-1, with TRBD1 matching over 12 bases. CDR3 length: 17 amino acids. After removal of 5 bases from V and 7 bases from J, the junction contained 12 bases not matched to a gene. From germline, CDR1 is SGHTA and CDR2 FQGNSA. The CDR3 is CASSPRPGQGAHNEQFF. The CDR3 nucleotides are TGTGCCAGCAGCCCGAGACCGGGACAGGGGGCGCATAATGAGCAGTTCTTC. Combining the CDR3 with reference TRBV7-2 and TRBJ2-1 gives the whole variable domain GAGVSQSPSNKVTEKGKDVELRCDPISGHTALYWYRQSLGQGLEFLIYFQGNSAPDKSGLPSDRFSAERTGGSVSTLTIQRTQQEDSAVYLCASSPRPGQGAHNEQFFGPGTRLTVL.

This clone is a singleton in its sample. The chain couples TRBV5-6 to TRBJ2-5; TRBD2 is a possible D gene (6 bases). V was pared by 2 bases and J by 7 bases, with 18 bases between. Germline V gene sequence: CDR1 SGHDT, CDR2 YYEEEE. The CDR3 totals 15 residues. The CDR3, as DNA: TGTGCCAGCAGCTTTGCTGGCCCCCCTAGCGTGACCCAGTACTTC. This encodes CASSFAGPPSVTQYF.